Shown below are 24 T cell receptor beta chains from a single sample sequenced in a study of a mutant IDH1 vaccine in newly diagnosed glioma. Described time point: week 47, end of study. In the vaccine, a single dose held 300 ug of the mutant IDH1 20-mer peptide, along with topical imiquimod. Repertoires were generated with immunoSEQ multiplex PCR, while TCRdb's copy carries only in-frame clones and drops some. The sample comprises 10,000 to 15,000 clones, roughly four fifths of which are singletons, and about 4.3% rests with the top ten. These TCRs are of unknown antigen specificity. Material: PBMCs, obtained from a glioma patient whose treatment included an IDH1 peptide vaccine. These receptors were obtained from a woman in her forties with glioma.

The genes are TRBV7-8 and TRBJ1-2, with D possibly TRBD1 on 6 matching bases. The V gene's germline CDR1 is SGHVS and CDR2 FQNEAQ. The CDR3 is 12 amino acids. The V and J ends lost 3 bases and 8 bases respectively, with 10 bases between them. The chain's CDR3 is CASSFSQGGYTF. The CDR3 DNA reads TGTGCCAGCAGCTTCTCCCAGGGGGGCTACACCTTC.

The chain uses TRBV12-5 and TRBJ1-2; perhaps TRBD1 as D (6 bases). The V end lost 3 bases, the J end lost 8 bases, and 16 bases lay between the germline ends. The CDR3 has 14 amino acids. Germline V gene lookup returns CDR1 LGHNT and CDR2 FRNRAP. The CDR3 nucleotides are TGTGCTAGTGGTTTCGGGGGGGCAGGTCAAGGCTACACCTTC. Its protein is CASGFGGAGQGYTF.

This clone was found once. The V gene is TRBV11-3, the J gene TRBJ2-7; 8 nucleotides line up with TRBD1. The CDR3 runs to 16 residues. Germline V CDR1 and CDR2: SGHNT, YENEEA. The trim removed 4 bases at V and 6 bases at J, leaving 14 bases unmatched. CDR3 in amino acids: CASSSSRGPGGGEQYF. The CDR3 DNA is TGTGCCAGCAGCTCTTCCCGAGGGCCAGGGGGCGGCGAGCAGTACTTC.

The V and J genes are TRBV5-4 and TRBJ2-7; 8 positions match TRBD1. The CDR3 length is 15 residues. With 0 bases clipped from V and 5 bases from J, the junction kept 7 bases outside the gene matches. CDR1 SGHNT and CDR2 YYREEE come from the germline V gene (reference sequence). The CDR3 coding sequence is TGTGCCAGCAGCTTGGGACAGGGGTGGTCCCACGAGCAGTACTTC. Translation: CASSLGQGWSHEQYF.

The genes are TRBV30 and TRBJ1-2; no clear D gene. The V end was cut by 1 base, the J end by 9 bases, with 15 bases between. This CDR3 is 13 amino acids long. Germline V lookup: CDR1 GTSNPN, CDR2 SVGIG (reference sequence). CDR3 in amino acids: CAWSGSSQGSYTF. The DNA for the CDR3 is TGTGCCTGGAGTGGCTCGTCCCAAGGGAGCTACACCTTC.

CDR3 DNA: TGTGCCTGGAATTCCCCAGGGGGAAGCTCCTATAATTCACCCCTCCACTTT. The encoded protein is CAWNSPGGSSYNSPLHF. J is TRBJ1-6 and V is TRBV30; TRBD1 agrees at 7 bases. The germline V gene encodes CDR1 GTSNPN and CDR2 SVGIG (reference sequence). There are 17 residues in the CDR3. Unmatched junction bases numbered 9, after V lost 4 bases and J lost 0 bases.

V and J are TRBV28 and TRBJ1-5; D is unresolved. CDR1 is MDHEN and CDR2 is SYDVKM in the germline V gene. V was trimmed by 3 bases and J by 0 bases, leaving 6 bases between them. The CDR3 consists of 14 residues. CDR3 residues: CASSFVDSNQPQHF. CDR3 nucleotides: TGTGCCAGCAGTTTCGTGGATAGCAATCAGCCCCAGCATTTT.

The chain has TRBV29-1 and TRBJ1-1; TRBD1 agrees at 7 bases. The CDR3 contains 13 residues. V was pared by 4 bases and J by 1 base, with 3 bases of the junction left unmatched. Germline CDR1 reads SQVTM; CDR2 reads ANQGSEA. CDR3 in amino acids: CSVVPGGNTEAFF. DNA for the CDR3: TGCAGCGTTGTTCCAGGGGGGAACACTGAAGCTTTCTTT.

The chain links TRBV6-4 to TRBJ2-3; 11 bases are a match to TRBD1. The CDR3 is 16 amino acids. Looked up from germline, CDR1 is MRHNA and CDR2 is SNTAGT. The V gene end was trimmed by 4 bases and the J gene end by 3 bases; junction bases not matched to a gene: 6. Here the CDR3 DNA reads TGTGCCAGCAGTGTCCGAGGACAGGGGGCAACAGATACGCAGTATTTT. It codes for CASSVRGQGATDTQYF.

The chain recombines TRBV29-1 with TRBJ1-1; D is ambiguous. Trimming removed 1 base from V and 5 bases from J, with 11 bases in between. The CDR3 has 13 residues. Germline CDR1 is SQVTM and CDR2 is ANQGSEA. CDR3 bases: TGCAGCGTTGAAGTCCCGGGGATAACTGAAGCTTTCTTT. Protein product: CSVEVPGITEAFF.

The rearrangement links TRBV7-3 to TRBJ2-3; 7 bases are a match to TRBD2. The V and J ends lost 2 bases and 2 bases, in that order; junction bases with no gene match: 7. Per germline, CDR1 SGHTA and CDR2 FQGTGA. The CDR3 extends over 16 amino acids. The CDR3 spells CASSLSAGPPTDTQYF. CDR3 DNA sequence: TGTGCCAGCAGCTTATCAGCGGGGCCCCCCACAGATACGCAGTATTTT.

The chain couples TRBV19 to TRBJ2-3; 13 nucleotides match TRBD2. The CDR3 runs 20 residues. CDR1 is LNHDA, CDR2 SQIVND, per germline (reference sequence). The V gene end was trimmed by 4 bases and the J gene end by 0 bases; junction bases not matched to a gene: 13. In DNA form, the CDR3 reads TGTGCCAGTAGTAGCACTAGGACTAGCGGGAGCCCCGATAGCACAGATACGCAGTATTTT. It codes for CASSSTRTSGSPDSTDTQYF.

The genes are TRBV5-8 and TRBJ2-7, with D uncertain. Trimming shortened V by 0 bases and J by 6 bases, and 10 bases separated the two germline ends. This CDR3 comprises 13 residues. Per germline, CDR1 SGHTS and CDR2 YDEGEE. The CDR3 protein is CASSLDYSPEQYF. In DNA form, the CDR3 reads TGTGCCAGCAGCTTGGACTACTCTCCCGAGCAGTACTTC.

V is TRBV5-5 and J is TRBJ1-6; D is undetermined. V was cut by 0 bases and J by 5 bases, with 6 bases left in between. Germline V gene data show CDR1 as SGHKS and CDR2 as YYEKEE (reference sequence). CDR3 length equals 14 residues. CDR3 loop: CASSLDVNNSPLHF. In DNA, the CDR3 is TGTGCCAGCAGCTTGGATGTTAATAATTCACCCCTCCACTTT. The full variable domain, its missing parts supplied by reference TRBV5-5 and TRBJ1-6, is DAGVTQSPTHLIKTRGQQVTLRCSPISGHKSVSWYQQVLGQGPQFIFQYYEKEERGRGNFPDRFSARQFPNYSSELNVNALLLGDSALYLCASSLDVNNSPLHFGNGTRLTVT.

The chain employs TRBV4-2 and TRBJ2-1, with TRBD2 matching over 10 bases. The CDR3 covers 16 residues. J was trimmed by 2 bases and V by 0 bases; bases with no gene match: 1. CDR1 is LGHNA, CDR2 YNFKEQ, per germline. CDR3 residues: CASSQETSGPYNEQFF. The CDR3 DNA reads as TGTGCCAGCAGCCAAGAGACTAGCGGGCCCTACAATGAGCAGTTCTTC.

The chain couples TRBV5-1 to TRBJ2-1; TRBD2 agrees at 8 bases. Germline V CDR1 and CDR2: SGHRS, YFSETQ. The CDR3 is made up of 15 amino acids. J lost 2 bases, V lost 6 bases, and 7 bases had no gene match. This CDR3 is CASTPVSGTYNEQFF. The CDR3 nucleotides read TGCGCCAGCACCCCGGTTAGCGGGACCTACAATGAGCAGTTCTTC.

The chain links TRBV7-9 to TRBJ1-1; no firm D call. Germline CDR1 SEHNR, CDR2 FQNEAQ (reference sequence). The CDR3 loop spans 14 amino acids. The germline V and J ends were trimmed by 0 bases and 10 bases, with 15 bases remaining between them. This chain's CDR3 is CASSLASSSFGAFF. The CDR3 bases are TGTGCCAGCAGCTTAGCAAGCAGTTCATTTGGAGCTTTCTTT.

The chain recombines TRBV5-1 with TRBJ2-7; D is unclear. Germline loops: CDR1 SGHRS, CDR2 YFSETQ. This CDR3 is built from 15 residues. V lost 0 bases to trimming and J lost 2 bases, with 12 bases between them. The CDR3 protein is CASSLAVEPPYEQYF. In nucleotides, the CDR3 is TGCGCCAGCAGCTTGGCGGTAGAACCACCCTACGAGCAGTACTTC.

This clone has just a few counts. V usage is TRBV5-1 and J usage is TRBJ1-3; no clear D gene. CDR1 and CDR2 from the germline V gene are SGHRS and YFSETQ. The CDR3 is 12 residues long. The germline V and J ends were trimmed by 5 bases and 8 bases, with 11 bases remaining between them. DNA of the CDR3: TGCGCCAGCAGGGAATCGGCAGACACCATATATTTT. Amino acids: CASRESADTIYF.

The V and J genes are TRBV28 and TRBJ1-2, with 7 bases fitting TRBD1. Germline V lookup: CDR1 MDHEN, CDR2 SYDVKM. V was pared by 2 bases and J by 6 bases, with 6 bases of the junction left unmatched. The CDR3 is 14 residues long. CDR3 residues: CASSLPDRADGYTF. The CDR3 nucleotides are TGTGCCAGCAGTTTACCCGACAGGGCGGATGGCTACACCTTC.

This chain uses TRBV6-5 with TRBJ2-5, with D possibly matching TRBD2 (6 bases). Trimming cost V 9 bases and J 5 bases, with 7 bases left between them. CDR1 MNHEY and CDR2 SVGAGI come from the germline V gene. This CDR3 spans 10 amino acids. The CDR3 DNA sequence: TGTGCCAGTCGGGGGGAGACCCAGTACTTC. This sequence encodes CASRGETQYF.

The rearrangement links TRBV4-2 to TRBJ1-2; D is possibly TRBD1 (6 bases). With 5 bases removed from V and 2 bases from J, the gap between germline ends came to 18 bases. Germline loops: CDR1 LGHNA, CDR2 YNFKEQ. This CDR3 is 16 amino acids long. CDR3: CASSARSRDKNYGYTF. CDR3 DNA sequence: TGTGCCAGCAGCGCGCGATCCCGGGACAAAAACTATGGCTACACCTTC.

This chain joins TRBV28 and TRBJ2-5; D is perhaps TRBD2 (6 bases). The CDR3 runs to 14 residues. Trimming removed 6 bases from V and 2 bases from J, with 13 bases in between. Germline values: CDR1 MDHEN, CDR2 SYDVKM. The DNA of the CDR3 is TGTGCCAGCAGCTCCTTTGGGACTCAAGAGACCCAGTACTTC. Its translation: CASSSFGTQETQYF.

As to this clone: The junction differs from germline at one of its ends, possibly a read error. The chain combines TRBV7-9 with TRBJ2-7; D is perhaps TRBD2 (5 bases). The CDR3 sequence is 15 residues long. Germline CDR1 is SEHNR and CDR2 is FQNEAQ (reference sequence). The CDR3 DNA sequence: TGTGCCAGCAGCTCTCCCCTCGGGGATTTGATCCTGATAAACTTC. Translated, it gives CASSSPLGDLILINF.